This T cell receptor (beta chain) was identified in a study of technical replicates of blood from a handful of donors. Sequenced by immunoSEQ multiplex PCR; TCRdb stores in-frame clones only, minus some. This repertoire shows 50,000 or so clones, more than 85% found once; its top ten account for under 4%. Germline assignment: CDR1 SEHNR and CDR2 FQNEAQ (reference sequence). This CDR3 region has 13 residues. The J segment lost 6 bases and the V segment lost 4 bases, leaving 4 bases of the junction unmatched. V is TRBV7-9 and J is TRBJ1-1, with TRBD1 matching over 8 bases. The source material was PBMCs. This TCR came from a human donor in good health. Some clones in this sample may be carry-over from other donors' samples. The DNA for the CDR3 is TGTGCCAGCAGCTCCACACAGGGGGCTGAAGCTTTCTTT. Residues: CASSSTQGAEAFF. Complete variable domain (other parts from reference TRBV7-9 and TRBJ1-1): DTGVSQNPRHKITKRGQNVTFRCDPISEHNRLYWYRQTLGQGPEFLTYFQNEAQLEKSRLLSDRFSAERPKGSFSTLEIQRTEQGDSAMYLCASSSTQGAEAFFGQGTRLTVV.